Presented here are 11 T cell receptor beta chains from one specimen sequenced in a study of shared T cell receptors in the human thymus. Here immunoSEQ multiplex PCR was the method, and the copy in TCRdb shows in-frame clones only, minus some. The table lists hundreds of thousands of clones, 87% of them singletons, with roughly 0.0086% in the top ten. This sample was also put to use in a study of human thymus T cells.

Sequenced material: thymocytes. These receptors were obtained from a boy younger than two with a congenital heart defect.

The chain joins TRBV7-6 to TRBJ2-1; 12 positions agree with TRBD2. V shed 4 bases, J shed 4 bases, and the junction held 5 bases outside the gene matches. CDR1 is SGHVS and CDR2 is FNYEAQ in the germline V gene. This CDR3 has 16 amino acids. CDR3 residues: CASSSTSGGIYNEQFF. The CDR3, as DNA: TGTGCCAGCAGCTCCACTAGCGGGGGGATTTACAATGAGCAGTTCTTC.

The chain employs TRBV4-3 and TRBJ2-1, with 7 bases aligning to TRBD2. CDR1 and CDR2 from the germline V gene are LGHNA and YSLEER. Trimming cost V 2 bases and J 4 bases; bases outside gene matches: 8. The CDR3 extends over 16 amino acids. The CDR3 sequence: CASSQKQSGNYNEQFF. CDR3 nucleotides: TGCGCCAGCAGCCAAAAACAGAGCGGGAATTACAATGAGCAGTTCTTC.

The rearrangement joins TRBV2 to TRBJ1-2; D is ambiguous. Germline loops: CDR1 SNHLY, CDR2 FYNNEI. The CDR3 extends over 15 amino acids. V lost 7 bases to trimming and J lost 0 bases, with 15 bases between them. CDR3: CASITADGANYGYTF. For the CDR3, the DNA is TGTGCCAGCATAACGGCCGACGGAGCTAACTATGGCTACACCTTC.

The V and J genes are TRBV21-1 and TRBJ2-5; the table's D call TRBD1 went unverified against the DNA. TRBV21-1 has pseudogene status. This CDR3 comprises 16 residues. The CDR3 DNA follows: TGTGCCAGCAGCAAAGGCTACCTTACAGGGCAAGAGACCCAGTACTTC. Its protein product is CASSKGYLTGQETQYF.

The rearrangement joins TRBV30 to TRBJ1-6, with D maybe TRBD1 (5 bases). CDR3 size: 16 residues. V was shortened by 3 bases and J by 10 bases, with 22 bases between the two germline ends. Germline CDR1 and CDR2: GTSNPN and SVGIG (reference sequence). CDR3: CAWRSFSRGEESPLHF. CDR3 nucleotide sequence: TGTGCCTGGAGATCATTCTCGCGGGGGGAGGAATCACCCCTCCACTTT.

This clone was counted between two and nine times. V and J are TRBV4-1 and TRBJ2-4; 8 nucleotides agree with TRBD2. Germline assignment: CDR1 MGHRA and CDR2 YSYEKL. The CDR3 spans 21 residues. V was clipped by 0 bases and J by 8 bases; unmatched bases: 24. CDR3: CASSQDPRPGRGEAGVDIQYF. CDR3 nucleotides: TGCGCCAGCAGCCAAGATCCCCGACCCGGGCGGGGGGAAGCGGGTGTTGACATTCAGTACTTC.

V is TRBV7-6 and J is TRBJ1-5; 9 nucleotides match TRBD1. The length of the CDR3 is 17 residues. In germline, CDR1 is SGHVS, CDR2 FNYEAQ. Unmatched junction bases numbered 7, after V lost 4 bases and J lost 0 bases. The CDR3 DNA reads as TGTGCCAGCAGCTGGGGGACAGGGCCCTATAGCAATCAGCCCCAGCATTTT. It yields the protein CASSWGTGPYSNQPQHF.

This clone appeared a few times. The chain is built from TRBV4-3 and TRBJ1-4; 7 nucleotides align to TRBD1. Germline loops: CDR1 LGHNA, CDR2 YSLEER. The CDR3 loop spans 17 amino acids. With 0 bases clipped from V and 5 bases from J, the junction kept 9 bases outside the gene matches. The CDR3 nucleotides read TGCGCCAGCAGCCAAGATTTTGATCAGGGGGTCAATGAAAAACTGTTTTTT. Translating gives CASSQDFDQGVNEKLFF.

This chain joins TRBV6-1 and TRBJ2-3; maybe TRBD1 (5 bases). CDR1 is MNHNS, CDR2 SASEGT, per germline. V was pared by 9 bases and J by 0 bases, with 10 bases between. The CDR3 covers 13 residues. The CDR3 DNA sequence: TGTGCCAGACCAGACAGTAGCACAGATACGCAGTATTTT. Amino acid sequence: CARPDSSTDTQYF.

The rearrangement uses TRBV5-1 and TRBJ2-5; TRBD2 agrees at 10 bases. Germline loops: CDR1 SGHRS, CDR2 YFSETQ. Losses at the gene ends were 4 bases for V and 4 bases for J; bases not matched to a gene: 10. CDR3 length equals 16 residues. The CDR3 nucleotides read TGCGCCAGCAGCACCTGGTCTAGCGGGGGTGTAGAGACCCAGTACTTC. The encoded protein is CASSTWSSGGVETQYF.

The chain carries TRBV7-9 and TRBJ2-1, with a possible D match to TRBD2 (7 bases). The ends were cut back, 2 bases at V and 7 bases at J, with 15 bases in the middle. Germline lookup yields CDR1 SEHNR and CDR2 FQNEAQ (reference sequence). This CDR3 contains 15 residues. CDR3 sequence reads: CASSLLGGDWNEQFF. CDR3 DNA sequence: TGTGCCAGCAGCTTATTAGGGGGGGACTGGAATGAGCAGTTCTTC.